Each of the 18 T cell receptor beta chains below was sequenced from the same sample in a study of T cell changes during pregnancy in multiple sclerosis. Assay used: immunoSEQ multiplex PCR; TCRdb lists only in-frame clones, some missing. The table includes about 110,000 clones, 91% detected once. The sequenced sample was peripheral blood, obtained before pregnancy. The source of these receptors is a female donor with multiple sclerosis, enrolled in a pregnancy study.

V and J are TRBV2 and TRBJ2-1; D not certain. There are 14 residues in the CDR3. The germline CDR1 and CDR2 sequences are SNHLY and FYNNEI. The germline V and J ends were trimmed by 4 bases and 2 bases, with 9 bases remaining between them. The CDR3 nucleotides are TGTGCCAGCAGTGTGGCAGTCGCCTACAATGAGCAGTTCTTC. This encodes CASSVAVAYNEQFF.

V is TRBV15 and J is TRBJ2-1, with 9 bases lining up with TRBD1. The CDR3 has 14 amino acids. J lost 9 bases, V lost 3 bases, and 6 bases had no gene match. CDR1 and CDR2 from the germline V gene are LNHNV and YYDKDF (reference sequence). In nucleotides, the CDR3 is TGTGCCACCAGCAGCACCTGGACAGGGGTTGAGCAGTTCTTC. Translating gives CATSSTWTGVEQFF.

The chain uses TRBV5-4 and TRBJ2-7; 10 nucleotides agree with TRBD1. This CDR3 has 16 residues. Germline V gene sequence: CDR1 SGHNT, CDR2 YYREEE (reference sequence). The J segment lost 0 bases and the V segment lost 4 bases, leaving 7 bases of the junction unmatched. CDR3 nucleotides: TGTGCCAGCAGCCCTAGGGGACAGGGGTCCTCCTACGAGCAGTACTTC. Encoded protein: CASSPRGQGSSYEQYF.

The chain employs TRBV7-9 and TRBJ2-7; 7 bases are a match to TRBD2. CDR1 SEHNR and CDR2 FQNEAQ come from the germline V gene (reference sequence). The CDR3 extends over 16 amino acids. The V gene end was trimmed by 6 bases and the J gene end by 6 bases; junction bases not matched to a gene: 17. The CDR3 coding sequence is TGTGCCAGCAGTTTTACCCCGGGACGGGAGGACCGCGAGCAGTACTTC. It is translated as CASSFTPGREDREQYF.

The chain is built from TRBV6-1 and TRBJ2-2; the D gene is possibly TRBD1 (5 bases). The CDR3 has 13 amino acids. CDR1 is MNHNS and CDR2 is SASEGT in the germline V gene. The V and J ends lost 4 bases and 4 bases respectively, with 7 bases between them. The CDR3 DNA sequence: TGTGCCAGCAGTGCAGGGTTCACCGGGGAGCTGTTTTTT. It specifies CASSAGFTGELFF.

A single count supports this clone. This chain uses TRBV28 with TRBJ2-7; 7 bases are shared with TRBD2. The ends lost 1 base at V and 2 bases at J; junction bases unmatched: 5. This CDR3 has 15 amino acids. The V gene's germline CDR1 is MDHEN and CDR2 SYDVKM. CDR3 amino acids: CASSLYGRPTYEQYF. The CDR3 DNA reads as TGTGCCAGCAGTTTATACGGGAGGCCTACCTACGAGCAGTACTTC.

The gene calls are TRBV2 and TRBJ2-3; 12 positions match TRBD2. This CDR3 has 14 amino acids. Germline V gives CDR1 SNHLY, CDR2 FYNNEI. V shed 9 bases, J shed 0 bases, and the junction held 1 base outside the gene matches. Here the CDR3 reads CARTSGGSTDTQYF. The DNA for the CDR3 is TGTGCCAGGACTAGCGGGGGTAGCACAGATACGCAGTATTTT.

The chain uses TRBV6-5 and TRBJ1-5; no reliable D call. The CDR3 contains 13 residues. CDR1 and CDR2 from the germline V gene are MNHEY and SVGAGI. V lost 6 bases to trimming and J lost 3 bases, with 9 bases between them. The CDR3 DNA sequence: TGTGCCAGCAGCCCGGGGTACAATCAGCCCCAGCATTTT. Translating gives CASSPGYNQPQHF.

V usage is TRBV27 and J usage is TRBJ2-1, with 8 nucleotides matching TRBD2. The trim removed 5 bases at V and 4 bases at J, leaving 10 bases unmatched. The CDR3 extends over 16 amino acids. CDR1 and CDR2 (germline): MNHEY, SMNVEV (reference sequence). CDR3 bases: TGTGCCAGCAGTCCCCCCCAGCGGGGGTTTTACAATGAGCAGTTCTTC. Protein: CASSPPQRGFYNEQFF.

This chain links TRBV5-6 with TRBJ2-7, with 10 bases lining up with TRBD2. Germline V CDR1 and CDR2: SGHDT, YYEEEE. Trimming at V came to 0 bases and at J to 4 bases, leaving 4 bases not matched to a gene. The CDR3 totals 15 residues. The CDR3 nucleotides are TGTGCCAGCAGCTTGGGACTAGCGGGTGCGTACGAGCAGTACTTC. Protein: CASSLGLAGAYEQYF.

This chain links TRBV7-9 with TRBJ1-1, with 8 bases that match TRBD1. Germline CDR1 and CDR2: SEHNR and FQNEAQ (reference sequence). V shed 3 bases and J 1 base; nucleotides not matched to a gene: 4. The length of the CDR3 is 15 residues. The CDR3 nucleotides read TGTGCCAGCAGCTTGAGGACAGGGTGGAACACTGAAGCTTTCTTT. Residues: CASSLRTGWNTEAFF.

V gene TRBV4-3 combines with J gene TRBJ2-2; 9 nucleotides align to TRBD2. The germline V gene encodes CDR1 LGHNA and CDR2 YSLEER. The CDR3 contains 16 residues. Trimming cost V 0 bases and J 6 bases; bases outside gene matches: 5. The CDR3 spells CASSQDRASGAGELFF. The CDR3 DNA sequence: TGCGCCAGCAGCCAAGATCGGGCTAGCGGGGCCGGGGAGCTGTTTTTT.

The chain links TRBV7-8 to TRBJ2-5; TRBD1 agrees at 8 bases. CDR1 is SGHVS, CDR2 FQNEAQ, per germline. This CDR3 region has 14 residues. The V gene end was trimmed by 1 base and the J gene end by 4 bases; junction bases not matched to a gene: 2. The CDR3 nucleotides read TGTGCCAGCAGCTTAGTGACAGGGGTAGAGACCCAGTACTTC. This gives the protein CASSLVTGVETQYF.

The chain employs TRBV6-1 and TRBJ2-2; maybe TRBD1 (5 bases). The V gene lost 4 bases and the J gene lost 6 bases, with 9 bases spanning the gap. There are 13 residues in the CDR3. Germline CDR1 reads MNHNS; CDR2 reads SASEGT. CDR3 sequence (DNA): TGTGCCAGCAGTGCAAGACAGTCCGGGGAGCTGTTTTTT. This codes for CASSARQSGELFF.

The chain carries TRBV27 and TRBJ2-1; 10 positions match TRBD2. V shed 2 bases and J 4 bases; nucleotides not matched to a gene: 11. The V gene's germline CDR1 is MNHEY and CDR2 SMNVEV (reference sequence). The CDR3 has 18 amino acids. The CDR3 spells CASSLRGAGGPFYNEQFF. In DNA form, the CDR3 reads TGTGCCAGCAGTTTACGGGGAGCGGGGGGGCCGTTTTACAATGAGCAGTTCTTC.

The chain combines TRBV6-5 with TRBJ1-6, with D tentatively TRBD1 (5 bases). Germline loops: CDR1 MNHEY, CDR2 SVGAGI. The CDR3 extends over 12 amino acids. V was pared by 8 bases and J by 10 bases, with 12 bases between. The CDR3 sequence: CASGRGNSPLHF. CDR3 in DNA: TGTGCCAGCGGACGGGGGAACTCACCCCTCCACTTT.

The V gene is TRBV27, the J gene TRBJ2-3; 7 bases match TRBD2. V dropped 9 bases and J dropped 1; count of bases not matched to a gene: 19. This CDR3 contains 18 residues. Per the germline V gene, CDR1 is MNHEY and CDR2 is SMNVEV (reference sequence). For the CDR3, the DNA is TGTGCCAGGATCCCCAGACGGGGGGTACCCACTCGCACAGATACGCAGTATTTT. This gives the protein CARIPRRGVPTRTDTQYF.

V and J are TRBV11-2 and TRBJ2-7; TRBD2 matches 8 bases. The germline CDR1 and CDR2 sequences are SGHAT and FQNNGV. V shed 5 bases and J 8 bases; nucleotides not matched to a gene: 11. The CDR3 is 14 amino acids. The CDR3 DNA sequence: TGTGCCAGCAGCCCGCTTAGGCGGGAGGATAAGCAGTACTTC. Protein: CASSPLRREDKQYF.